The sequence of this TCR beta chain was determined in a study of early T cells in non-severe SARS-CoV-2 infection. This clonotype has a count of ten or more. TCRdb ran MiXCR on the 5' RACE reads and lists one entry per CDR3 protein. This sample carries around 50,000 distinct CDR3 sequences, about 11% of them seen once, and the ten largest clones take 9.1%. The V end was cut by 7 bases, the J end by 1 base, with 13 bases between. Germline loops: CDR1 MNHEY, CDR2 SVGEGT. This CDR3 comprises 14 residues. This receptor was obtained from an adult who was a healthcare worker with PCR-confirmed SARS-CoV-2 infection or an uninfected control (not recorded which). The gene calls are TRBV6-2 or TRBV6-3 and TRBJ2-5; D is possibly TRBD2 (5 bases). The sequencing input was whole blood. CDR3 in amino acids: CASTLTSPQETQYF. DNA for the CDR3: TGTGCCAGCACCCTTACTAGTCCCCAAGAGACCCAGTACTTC.